The rows below give T cell receptor beta chains drawn from one sample of a study of T-cell memory formation after mild COVID-19. TCRdb itself ran the 5' RACE reads through MiXCR, one entry per CDR3 protein. The table lists a few hundred thousand distinct CDR3 sequences, 7% to 10% of them singletons. The sample taken for sequencing was PBMCs or a T cell subset sorted from them (not recorded which). The receptor set was obtained from a man younger than 35 who had mild COVID-19 (a few samples of this study predate the infection). Cell type and time point are not known. The CDR3 runs from the conserved cysteine through the conserved F or W. The D gene is left open where the match is weak. Clone sizes are given selectively: once, few, many, or a class where the clone is expanded.

len: 12
v_gene: TRBV27
d_gene: .
abundance: few
j_gene: TRBJ2-7
CDR3nt: TGTGCCAGCAGTTACCACATGGGCGAGCAGTACTTC
CDR3aa: CASSYHMGEQYF

len: 15
v_gene: TRBV7-2
d_gene: .
abundance: .
j_gene: TRBJ2-5
CDR3nt: TGTGCCAGCAGCTTATGGGCGGTCGGGGGAGAGACCCAGTACTTC
CDR3aa: CASSLWAVGGETQYF

len: 13
v_gene: TRBV9
d_gene: .
abundance: few
j_gene: TRBJ1-2
CDR3nt: TGTGCCAGCAGCGTAGCTCCGGTCTATGGCTACACCTTC
CDR3aa: CASSVAPVYGYTF

len: 14
v_gene: TRBV29-1
d_gene: .
abundance: few
j_gene: TRBJ1-1
CDR3nt: TGCAGCGCAGCTGGACAGCCCTTGGACACTGAAGCTTTCTTT
CDR3aa: CSAAGQPLDTEAFF

len: 13
v_gene: TRBV27
d_gene: .
abundance: .
j_gene: TRBJ1-2
CDR3nt: TGTGCCAGCAGTTACCACAGGGAAGGAGGCTACACCTTC
CDR3aa: CASSYHREGGYTF

len: 17
v_gene: TRBV5-1
d_gene: TRBD2
abundance: .
j_gene: TRBJ2-3
CDR3nt: TGCGCCAGCAGCCGCGCGGGACTAGCGGGGGGGACAGATACGCAGTATTTT
CDR3aa: CASSRAGLAGGTDTQYF

len: 16
v_gene: TRBV28
d_gene: .
abundance: .
j_gene: TRBJ2-1
CDR3nt: TGTGCCAGCAGTCCCCTTTCACCAGCCTCCTACAATGAGCAGTTCTTC
CDR3aa: CASSPLSPASYNEQFF

len: 12
v_gene: TRBV2
d_gene: TRBD1
abundance: .
j_gene: TRBJ2-7
CDR3nt: TGTGCCACCGGGACAGATAGCTACGAGCAGTACTTC
CDR3aa: CATGTDSYEQYF

len: 14
v_gene: TRBV3-1
d_gene: .
abundance: many
j_gene: TRBJ2-7
CDR3nt: TGTGCCAGCAGCCAAGAAAACAGGGTATACGAGCAGTACTTC
CDR3aa: CASSQENRVYEQYF

len: 15
v_gene: TRBV5-1
d_gene: TRBD1
abundance: few
j_gene: TRBJ2-5
CDR3nt: TGCGCCAGCCGTCCAGCCGGGACAGGGTTAGAGACCCAGTACTTC
CDR3aa: CASRPAGTGLETQYF

len: 17
v_gene: TRBV7-2
d_gene: .
abundance: .
j_gene: TRBJ2-5
CDR3nt: TGTGCCAGCAGCTTAGCGCCTCTGACAGTTATCCAAGAGACCCAGTACTTC
CDR3aa: CASSLAPLTVIQETQYF

len: 16
v_gene: TRBV7-9
d_gene: TRBD1
abundance: many
j_gene: TRBJ1-2
CDR3nt: TGTGCCAGCAGATATTTGACGGGACAGGTTAACTATGGCTACACCTTC
CDR3aa: CASRYLTGQVNYGYTF

len: 16
v_gene: TRBV19
d_gene: .
abundance: .
j_gene: TRBJ1-4
CDR3nt: TGTGCCAGTAGACATAGAAGTCGGGGGCTTGGTGAAAAACTGTTTTTT
CDR3aa: CASRHRSRGLGEKLFF

len: 13
v_gene: TRBV7-9
d_gene: .
abundance: few
j_gene: TRBJ1-4
CDR3nt: TGTGCCAGCAGACAGTCGGGTAACGAAAAACTGTTTTTT
CDR3aa: CASRQSGNEKLFF

len: 11
v_gene: TRBV2
d_gene: .
abundance: .
j_gene: TRBJ2-3
CDR3nt: TGTGCCAGCCTCAGGACGTCTACGCAGTATTTT
CDR3aa: CASLRTSTQYF

len: 12
v_gene: TRBV6-2/TRBV6-3
d_gene: .
abundance: .
j_gene: TRBJ2-7
CDR3nt: TGTGCCAGCAGTACCTTCATAGGGGCGCAGTACTTC
CDR3aa: CASSTFIGAQYF

len: 17
v_gene: TRBV12-5
d_gene: TRBD1
abundance: few
j_gene: TRBJ2-6
CDR3nt: TGTGCTAGTGGTTTGCCGCGACAGGGATCTGGGGCCAACGTCCTGACTTTC
CDR3aa: CASGLPRQGSGANVLTF

len: 15
v_gene: TRBV7-8
d_gene: TRBD1
abundance: many
j_gene: TRBJ1-2
CDR3nt: TGTGCCAGCAGCCCTCCGGGACAGAACAACTATGGCTACACCTTC
CDR3aa: CASSPPGQNNYGYTF

len: 14
v_gene: TRBV7-2
d_gene: .
abundance: many
j_gene: TRBJ2-1
CDR3nt: TGTGCCAGCAGCTTAAGTAGCTCCTACAATGAGCAGTTCTTC
CDR3aa: CASSLSSSYNEQFF

len: 16
v_gene: TRBV5-1
d_gene: .
abundance: few
j_gene: TRBJ2-2
CDR3nt: TGCGCCAGCAGCAAGGGACTCGGGGAGGACACCGGGGAGCTGTTTTTT
CDR3aa: CASSKGLGEDTGELFF

len: 18
v_gene: TRBV7-2
d_gene: .
abundance: many
j_gene: TRBJ2-6
CDR3nt: TGTGCCAGCAGCTTAGTTGCAGGGGTAGGATCTGGGGCCAACGTCCTGACTTTC
CDR3aa: CASSLVAGVGSGANVLTF

len: 13
v_gene: TRBV11-2
d_gene: .
abundance: many
j_gene: TRBJ1-6
CDR3nt: TGTGCCAGCAGTTATGACAGTAATTCACCCCTCCACTTT
CDR3aa: CASSYDSNSPLHF

len: 15
v_gene: TRBV4-1
d_gene: .
abundance: few
j_gene: TRBJ2-7
CDR3nt: TGCGCCAGCAGATCGGTACGGGACCAGAGCTACGAGCAGTACTTC
CDR3aa: CASRSVRDQSYEQYF